This TCR beta chain was profiled in a study of preoperative IRX-2 immunotherapy in early breast cancer. Trimming pared 0 bases from V and 9 bases from J, leaving 9 bases between. Looked up from germline, CDR1 is GTSNPN and CDR2 is SVGIG (reference sequence). The CDR3 runs 12 residues. Treatment given: preoperative locoregional IRX-2 cytokine immunotherapy. This phase Ib study tested locoregional IRX-2 cytokine immunotherapy given before surgery. The assay was immunoSEQ multiplex PCR, and TCRdb's table has in-frame clones only and misses some. Of approximately 30,000 clones listed, roughly 89% were seen once; the top ten hold roughly 1.5%.

Sequences were derived from tumor tissue, sampled after IRX-2 immunotherapy. The genes are TRBV30 and TRBJ1-5; maybe TRBD1 (5 bases). The source is a human donor with breast cancer. The CDR3 DNA reads TGTGCCTGGAGTGTTCAGGGAGGGCCCCAGCATTTT. Amino acid sequence: CAWSVQGGPQHF. Drawing the rest from reference TRBV30 and TRBJ1-5, the complete variable domain is SQTIHQWPATLVQPVGSPLSLECTVEGTSNPNLYWYRQAAGRGLQLLFYSVGIGQISSEVPQNLSASRPQDRQFILSSKKLLLSDSGFYLCAWSVQGGPQHFGDGTRLSIL.